In this sample, the clone carrying this TCR beta chain turned up once. This sample stems from a study of glioma-infiltrating T cells after dendritic cell vaccination. Generated by immunoSEQ multiplex PCR, the TCRdb table keeps only in-frame clones and is missing some. The repertoire holds some 70,000 clones, with around 81% as singletons. The CDR3 contains 14 residues. Germline CDR1 reads LGHNA; CDR2 reads YNFKEQ. V trimming: 4 bases; J trimming: 6 bases; junction bases outside the gene matches: 4. The sample was blood, taken before dendritic cell vaccination. The chain uses TRBV4-2 and TRBJ1-5; TRBD1 aligns across 9 bases. This receptor was identified in a human donor with glioblastoma. CDR3 DNA sequence: TGTGCCAGCAGCCCGGGACAGGGTGCTCAGCCCCAGCATTTT. Protein product: CASSPGQGAQPQHF.